This TCR beta chain is drawn from a study of identical twins. Whole-study results and caveats: Alpha sequences that were out-of-frame and twin-shared showed an excess of low generation probability.

The table lists this clonotype with a few counts. Its antigen is not known. Healthy Caucasians provided all donations. The CDR3 totals 13 residues. The V and J ends lost 2 bases and 4 bases respectively, with 7 bases between them. A universal primer site came from template switching; cDNA carried unique molecular identifiers. TCRdb used MiXCR to reprocess the 5' RACE reads, holding one entry per CDR3 protein. The table has 1.5 million to 2 million distinct CDR3 sequences, roughly a third seen once. The source of this sequence is a newborn girl in good health. The sequenced sample was cord blood. V gene TRBV12-3 or TRBV12-4 combines with J gene TRBJ2-3; D gene unclear. CDR3 bases: TGTGCCAGCAGTTTAATGAGCCCAGATACGCAGTATTTT. This encodes CASSLMSPDTQYF.